The subject of this entry is one TCR beta chain. This record comes from a study of technical replicates of blood from a few donors. Repertoires were generated with immunoSEQ multiplex PCR, while TCRdb's copy carries only in-frame clones and drops some. The sample shows 60,000 to 80,000 clones, about 91% of them seen only once. The germline V and J ends were trimmed by 5 bases and 6 bases, with 22 bases remaining between them. Germline V lookup: CDR1 PRHDT, CDR2 FYEKMQ (reference sequence). This CDR3 region has 16 residues. The chain is built from TRBV13 and TRBJ1-2, with D possibly TRBD1 on 5 matching bases. The sample comprised T cells isolated from PBMCs. The origin of this receptor is a human donor in good health. The DNA for the CDR3 is TGTGCCAGCAGCACAAACCCGCCATTAGGGGAGGATGGCTACACCTTC. Encoded protein: CASSTNPPLGEDGYTF.